This is a list of T cell receptor beta chains from one sample in a study of cytomegalovirus exposure and HLA in healthy donors. Sequencing used immunoSEQ multiplex PCR; TCRdb keeps in-frame clones, though not all of them. The sample shows about 130,000 clones, 77% of them seen only once. Specimen: PBMCs. All receptors derive from a male donor in good health and CMV-seropositive. The CDR3 runs from the conserved cysteine through the conserved F or W. Size is omitted from some rows. Given values are once, few, many or a class for expanded clones.

15	TRBJ1-5	TRBV28	.	CAIQGLTDSNQPQHF
14	TRBJ1-5	TRBV2	.	CASSEGAGRGPQHF
13	TRBJ2-2	TRBV7-9	.	CSSSLDGTGELFF
14	TRBJ2-7	TRBV19	.	CASSISIMSLEQYF
13	TRBJ2-1	TRBV11-2	.	CASSLDRVNEQFF
16	TRBJ2-1	TRBV7-2	.	CASSLLLAGFYNEQFF
15	TRBJ2-7	TRBV5-1	.	CASSLVRAGLEEQYF
14	TRBJ1-3	TRBV11-2	.	CASRDPGAGNTIYF
14	TRBJ2-1	TRBV6-6	.	CASRSGTSGREQFF
17	TRBJ1-2	TRBV7-9	.	CASKSPKEPGWGYGYTF
15	TRBJ2-7	TRBV5-1	.	CASSLISGGSYEQYF
15	TRBJ2-2	TRBV5-1	.	CASSLRTGNTGELFF
12	TRBJ1-1	TRBV28	.	CASTTYGTEAFF
17	TRBJ2-2	TRBV15	.	CATSRGGLAGVTGELFF
13	TRBJ1-1	TRBV7-3	.	CASSPGTGSLAFF
15	TRBJ1-4	TRBV9	.	CASSVGTALNEKLFF
15	TRBJ2-5	TRBV7-2	.	CASSLEGRGEKTQYF
16	TRBJ2-5	TRBV7-9	once	CASSLFGGGGQETQYF
17	TRBJ2-1	TRBV5-1	.	CASSLDGTSAVYNEQFF
14	TRBJ2-3	TRBV19	.	CASSISGLGDTQYF
16	TRBJ2-7	TRBV5-6	.	CASSPAPRQKPYEQYF
15	TRBJ1-1	TRBV6-1	.	CASSKAGRLNTEAFF
18	TRBJ2-3	TRBV21-1	.	CASIKRTSGRTSTDTQYF
15	TRBJ2-3	TRBV5-1	.	CASSFGLTPPDTQYF
11	TRBJ1-2	TRBV20-1	.	CSAGDSAGYTF
14	TRBJ1-2	TRBV7-2	.	CASSLGQGGGGYTF
14	TRBJ1-2	TRBV28	.	CASRHSSGGWGYTF
13	TRBJ2-2	TRBV9	.	CASSKGGAGELFF
13	TRBJ1-2	TRBV6-1	.	CASSLQATYGYTF
14	TRBJ1-4	TRBV30	.	CAWSPGTANEKLFF
17	TRBJ1-6	TRBV30	.	CAWSRLRQGIYNSPLHF
14	TRBJ1-1	TRBV11-2	.	CASSLGTLNTEAFF
12	TRBJ1-2	TRBV5-8	.	CASSFPDYGYTF
13	TRBJ2-7	TRBV4-2	.	CASSQTGGYEQYF
10	TRBJ2-3	TRBV29-1	.	CGAVTDTQYF
13	TRBJ1-5	TRBV2	many	CASSVWSHQPQHF
15	TRBJ2-7	TRBV28	.	CATTGSGLYTYEQYF
16	TRBJ2-7	TRBV5-1	.	CASSSTTSGSSYEQYF
15	TRBJ1-1	TRBV4-2	.	CASSQGSGMNTEAFF
14	TRBJ2-1	TRBV2	.	CASSDYGGRGEQFF
16	TRBJ1-2	TRBV5-6	.	CASSLNPVGHRDGYTF